A single TCR beta chain is shown here with its context. No antigen is known for it. The sample is drawn from a study of PD-1 blockade in mismatch repair-deficient tumors. Whole-study context: All were previously treated, progressing patients with some twelve mismatch repair-deficient cancer types.

The data were produced by immunoSEQ multiplex PCR, yet TCRdb's version contains in-frame clones alone and is incomplete. Of approximately 25,000 clones in the sample, 75% to 85% were seen once. Points from the study as a whole: Tumor-resident clones, often absent from pretreatment blood, expanded after pembrolizumab and then contracted.

The CDR3 totals 15 residues. With 4 bases removed from V and 3 bases from J, the gap between germline ends came to 16 bases. CDR1 SEHNR and CDR2 FQNEAQ come from the germline V gene (reference sequence). Mismatch repair deficiency was confirmed in all patients, by PCR or immunohistochemistry. Three pembrolizumab responders had their TCRs sequenced. The chain is built from TRBV7-9 and TRBJ2-7, with D possibly TRBD2 on 6 matching bases. This receptor was identified in an adult with mismatch repair-deficient cancer. Sequenced here: peripheral blood, sampled 12 weeks after starting pembrolizumab. The CDR3: CASSSPGTADYEQYF. DNA for the CDR3: TGTGCCAGCAGCTCCCCCGGGACTGCAGACTACGAGCAGTACTTC.